Sequencing of this T cell receptor (beta chain) was carried out in a study of cytomegalovirus exposure and HLA in healthy donors (TCRdb year 2017). Context from the whole study: The roughly 670 repertoires of the first cohort and the approximately 110 validation repertoires were produced on the same platform, according to a later analysis. The study aimed to test whether cataloging public T cell receptors could reveal signatures of past pathogen exposure. Along with the approximately 650-subject first cohort, a separate validation cohort of over a hundred different subjects was used. To predict cytomegalovirus infection status, the study brought together high-throughput TCR immunosequencing, statistical association of individual TCRs with disease status, and machine learning. The full study reports these points: Three of the identified cytomegalovirus-associated TCR beta chains were confirmed in vitro to be specific for cytomegalovirus antigens. The validation cohort had no HLA typing available for a later analysis, so co-occurrence within that cohort was assessed over all 130 or so repertoires. It was suggested by the authors that the approach could potentially be generalized to other disease states and immunological phenotypes. A later analysis found that TCRs clustered in the first cohort also tended to co-occur in the 120 validation repertoires, with approximately 93% of cluster scores above 0. Most TCR sequences were observed very rarely across donors, whereas some public TCRs were present in many individuals. The classifier was reported to diagnose cytomegalovirus status with high specificity and sensitivity in both the original cohort and the validation cohort. In the study, some 160 TCR beta chains were listed as associated with cytomegalovirus.

In the germline V gene, CDR1 corresponds to SNHLY and CDR2 to FYNNEI. From the cysteine up to the phenylalanine, the CDR3 has a length of 15 residues. The kept DNA is CDR3 alone, 45 bases in frame from the first base. Trimming at the junction amounts to 2 bases on V and 4 bases on J, and the germline ends lie 13 bases apart. Libraries were built with the immunoSEQ multiplex PCR assay. The study's processing was this. To diagnose cytomegalovirus status from the catalog of TCR beta chain sequences, a statistical classification framework was built. TCRdb limited this immuneACCESS table to in-frame rearrangements with V and J called. A share of clones is missing; checked studies link under half to unresolved V genes, and the rest is unexplained. The D gene and trimming were derived from the DNA, and the V and J assignments and clone size from that table. The sample profile shows about 360,000 clones; 80% to 90% of them were found once. The ten top clones hold roughly 0.82% of the sample.

The donors were included in the validation cohort of over a hundred subjects, a group kept apart from the roughly 670-subject first cohort. About this clone: Its antigen is currently not known. There are no base qualities to consult, and no much larger clone falls within one base.

This clonotype originated in a woman in her late teens or twenties in good health and CMV-seronegative. Sequenced: PBMCs. The receptor chain draws on TRBV2 and TRBJ2-3; possibly the D gene is TRBD1, per 5 matching bases. This receptor carries the CDR3 CASSESPGSPDTQYF. DNA sequence: TGTGCCAGCAGTGAAAGCCCAGGGTCCCCAGATACGCAGTATTTT.